This TCR beta chain is from a study of regulatory T cells in long-lasting Graves disease. The study's findings and limits: The TCR repertoire of persistent Graves' patients was less diverse than that of newly diagnosed ones.

Regarding time point: newly diagnosed GD, antithyroid drugs for less than 3 months. Following extraction of RNA from PBMCs, that RNA was used to make the TCR library. Graves' disease diagnosis used American Thyroid Association guidelines. Tubes containing EDTA received nine milliliters of drawn peripheral blood. Sequencing libraries for TCR beta were prepared with iRepertoire HTBI primers and Arm-PCR of CDR3 regions. TCRdb processed the multiplex PCR reads anew with MiXCR; each CDR3 protein has one entry. Of some 560,000 distinct CDR3 sequences listed, 15% to 20% were seen once; the top ten hold 20% to 30%. Notes on this clonotype: The antigen remains unidentified.

The CDR3 runs 15 residues. The V and J ends lost 3 bases and 10 bases, in that order; junction bases with no gene match: 7. The germline CDR1 and CDR2 sequences are SGDLS and YYNGEE. These data were also reused for a study on T cells in Graves' hyperthyroidism and ophthalmopathy. Per that study: Carried out on the TCR CDR3, a first-round RT-PCR used the HTBI primer set.

The V and J genes are TRBV9 and TRBJ2-1; 13 bases line up with TRBD2. This sequence originates from a woman aged 35-65 years with Graves disease. The sample in question was peripheral blood mononuclear cells (PBMCs), obtained at new diagnosis, from a patient treated with antithyroid drugs. CDR3 bases: TGTGCCAGCAGCGGGACTAGCGGGGGACAACTCGAGCAGTTCTTC. Amino acid sequence: CASSGTSGGQLEQFF.